One sample yielded the 29 T cell receptor beta chains listed below, sequenced in a study of CD8+ T cells in alopecia areata. RNA was extracted and reverse transcribed into cDNA as the sequencing template. Only in-frame clones appear in the TCRdb table, and some are missing; sequencing was by immunoSEQ multiplex PCR. The profile covers about 220,000 clones, with around three fifths appearing a single time and around 1.6% taken by the ten largest. Treatment in this sample: oral pan-JAK inhibitor, 5-10 mg twice daily. This specimen was CD4+ T cells sorted from blood, taken at week 4, from a patient treated with tofacitinib. Every receptor here comes from a human donor with alopecia areata.

The gene calls are TRBV7-2 and TRBJ1-5; 9 bases map to TRBD1. Germline CDR1 reads SGHTA; CDR2 reads FQGNSA. V dropped 6 bases and J dropped 7; count of bases not matched to a gene: 4. The CDR3 contains 13 residues. CDR3 sequence reads: CASSRTGDQPQHF. The CDR3 coding sequence is TGTGCCAGCAGTAGGACAGGGGACCAGCCCCAGCATTTT.

This clone was detected only a few times. V and J are TRBV14 and TRBJ2-4; D perhaps matches TRBD1 (6 bases). CDR1 and CDR2 from the germline V gene are SGHDN and FVKESK. CDR3 length: 13 residues. Trimming took off 4 bases at V and 4 bases at J, with 8 bases between the two ends. The CDR3 spells CASSRTVKNIQYF. Here the CDR3 DNA reads TGTGCCAGCAGCCGGACAGTGAAAAACATTCAGTACTTC.

This chain connects TRBV5-1 to TRBJ1-2; D is uncertain. The CDR3 is 15 amino acids. The germline gives CDR1 SGHRS, CDR2 YFSETQ. V lost 0 bases to trimming and J lost 1 base, with 10 bases between them. The CDR3 coding sequence is TGCGCCAGCAGCTTGGTCCAGGCGGTTAACTATGGCTACACCTTC. Encoded protein: CASSLVQAVNYGYTF.

CDR3 in amino acids: CAWRKSGTAIYGYTF. As DNA, the CDR3 is TGTGCCTGGAGGAAATCCGGGACAGCTATTTATGGCTACACCTTC. The chain uses TRBV30 and TRBJ1-2; 7 bases fit TRBD1. Germline-derived CDR1 and CDR2 are GTSNPN and SVGIG (reference sequence). The CDR3 totals 15 residues. The V gene end was trimmed by 3 bases and the J gene end by 5 bases; junction bases not matched to a gene: 12.

V usage is TRBV30 and J usage is TRBJ1-1, with 8 bases aligning to TRBD1. This CDR3 spans 14 amino acids. The germline gives CDR1 GTSNPN, CDR2 SVGIG (reference sequence). The V and J ends lost 4 bases and 1 base, in that order; junction bases with no gene match: 5. CDR3: CAWTKDRENTEAFF. DNA of the CDR3: TGTGCCTGGACCAAGGACAGGGAGAACACTGAAGCTTTCTTT.

The V and J genes are TRBV19 and TRBJ2-6; D might be TRBD1 (5 bases). Trimming left V 6 bases short and J 2 bases short, with 11 bases between. From germline, CDR1 is LNHDA and CDR2 SQIVND (reference sequence). The CDR3 is 15 residues long. As DNA, the CDR3 is TGTGCCAGTAGGGGTTCAGGGCCTGGGGCCAACGTCCTGACTTTC. This translates into CASRGSGPGANVLTF.

The chain is built from TRBV27 and TRBJ1-5; D is ambiguous. Per germline, CDR1 MNHEY and CDR2 SMNVEV (reference sequence). The CDR3 covers 14 residues. V was shortened by 2 bases and J by 6 bases, with 11 bases between the two germline ends. The CDR3: CASSLRGLSQPQHF. The CDR3 DNA follows: TGTGCCAGCAGTTTACGGGGTCTGAGTCAGCCCCAGCATTTT.

Worth noting for this clone: Other DNA variants within this sample encode the same CDR3. The chain is built from TRBV6-6 and TRBJ1-2; TRBD1 agrees at 8 bases. Germline V gives CDR1 MNHNY, CDR2 SVGAGI (reference sequence). This CDR3 is 14 amino acids long. The J segment lost 2 bases and the V segment lost 2 bases, leaving 1 base of the junction unmatched. The CDR3 coding sequence is TGTGCCAGCAGTTACCGACAGGGGAACTATGGCTACACCTTC. It codes for CASSYRQGNYGYTF.

Only a few counts were recorded for this clone. This sequence joins TRBV4-3 and TRBJ2-3; D is unresolved. The V end lost 0 bases, the J end lost 4 bases, and 14 bases lay between the germline ends. Germline V gene data show CDR1 as LGHNA and CDR2 as YSLEER. This CDR3 has 16 amino acids. CDR3 amino acids: CASSQDKRSIADTQYF. The CDR3 region has the DNA TGCGCCAGCAGCCAAGATAAAAGATCCATCGCAGATACGCAGTATTTT.

Details on this clone: The sample holds other DNA sequences that translate to the same CDR3. V gene TRBV2 combines with J gene TRBJ1-5, with D hard to call. In germline, CDR1 is SNHLY, CDR2 FYNNEI. Trimming took off 4 bases at V and 0 bases at J, with 4 bases between the two ends. There are 13 residues in the CDR3. CDR3 in amino acids: CASSGDSNQPQHF. DNA for the CDR3: TGTGCCAGCAGTGGGGATAGCAATCAGCCCCAGCATTTT.

This chain connects TRBV29-1 to TRBJ1-2; D is perhaps TRBD1 (6 bases). V dropped 4 bases and J dropped 8 bases, with 17 bases sitting between them. Germline loops: CDR1 SQVTM, CDR2 ANQGSEA. The CDR3 totals 13 residues. CDR3 region: CSVATGTIEGYTF. The CDR3 DNA is TGCAGCGTTGCTACCGGGACAATTGAGGGCTACACCTTC.

The chain couples TRBV7-9 to TRBJ2-7; 12 nucleotides match TRBD2. CDR3 length equals 15 residues. Germline loops: CDR1 SEHNR, CDR2 FQNEAQ (reference sequence). The V gene end was trimmed by 0 bases and the J gene end by 7 bases; junction bases not matched to a gene: 4. CDR3 in DNA: TGTGCCAGCAGCTTAGCACCCGGGACTAGCGGGGAGCAGTACTTC. Translated: CASSLAPGTSGEQYF. The full variable domain, its missing parts supplied by reference TRBV7-9 and TRBJ2-7, is DTGVSQNPRHKITKRGQNVTFRCDPISEHNRLYWYRQTLGQGPEFLTYFQNEAQLEKSRLLSDRFSAERPKGSFSTLEIQRTEQGDSAMYLCASSLAPGTSGEQYFGPGTRLTVT.

The chain employs TRBV25-1 and TRBJ1-2; 8 nucleotides line up with TRBD1. Germline V CDR1 and CDR2: MGHDK, SYGVNS. The CDR3 loop spans 15 amino acids. The junction had 8 bases not matched to a gene; V was cut back by 0 bases and J by 8 bases. The CDR3, as DNA: TGTGCCAGCAGTGAATACAGGGGGCCCTCTATGGGCTACACCTTC. Translation gives CASSEYRGPSMGYTF.

The chain recombines TRBV6-5 with TRBJ1-2, with a tentative D call TRBD1 (6 bases). The V gene lost 0 bases and the J gene lost 3 bases, with 11 bases spanning the gap. The CDR3 is 15 residues long. Germline loops: CDR1 MNHEY, CDR2 SVGAGI. As DNA, the CDR3 is TGTGCCAGCAGTTACTCGTCCGGGACACACTATGGCTACACCTTC. Translating it yields CASSYSSGTHYGYTF.

This chain uses TRBV30 with TRBJ2-1, with 7 bases matching TRBD1. V lost 0 bases, J lost 2 bases, and 10 bases stayed unmatched. Germline V CDR1 and CDR2: GTSNPN, SVGIG (reference sequence). The CDR3 spans 17 residues. The CDR3 nucleotides read TGTGCCTGGAGTGTCAACGAGGGGGCCATAACCTACAATGAGCAGTTCTTC. Amino acids: CAWSVNEGAITYNEQFF.

This chain joins TRBV2 and TRBJ2-3; 8 positions match TRBD2. The germline V gene has CDR1 SNHLY and CDR2 FYNNEI. V lost 6 bases, J lost 2 bases, and 7 bases stayed unmatched. The CDR3 extends over 15 amino acids. The CDR3 bases are TGTGCCAGCAGAGGTCGCGGGGGGCCCACAGATACGCAGTATTTT. Translation: CASRGRGGPTDTQYF.

The chain recombines TRBV14 with TRBJ2-3; TRBD1 is a possible D gene (5 bases). The ends were cut back, 3 bases at V and 6 bases at J, with 16 bases in the middle. The V gene's germline CDR1 is SGHDN and CDR2 FVKESK. The CDR3 totals 15 residues. The CDR3, as DNA: TGTGCCAGCAGCCACGGAAGGGGATGGATCGATACGCAGTATTTT. Translating it yields CASSHGRGWIDTQYF. The variable domain in full, with the rest retrieved from reference TRBV14 and TRBJ2-3, is EAGVTQFPSHSVIEKGQTVTLRCDPISGHDNLYWYRRVMGKEIKFLLHFVKESKQDESGMPNNRFLAERTGGTYSTLKVQPAELEDSGVYFCASSHGRGWIDTQYFGPGTRLTVL.

The chain combines TRBV5-6 with TRBJ1-5; 12 bases align to TRBD1. The CDR3 length is 18 residues. The germline gives CDR1 SGHDT, CDR2 YYEEEE. Unmatched junction bases numbered 12, after V lost 4 bases and J lost 4 bases. The DNA of the CDR3 is TGTGCCAGCAGCCGTTGGGCGGGGACAGGGGGCGTAAATCAGCCCCAGCATTTT. It encodes CASSRWAGTGGVNQPQHF.

The CDR3 DNA sequence: TGTGCCTGGGCGACAGGGAGTAACACTGAAGCTTTCTTT. Its translation: CAWATGSNTEAFF. The chain joins TRBV30 to TRBJ1-1, with 7 bases identical to TRBD1. V gave up 5 bases and J gave up 2 bases; unmatched junction bases: 5. From germline, CDR1 is GTSNPN and CDR2 SVGIG (reference sequence). This CDR3 is 13 amino acids long.

The gene calls are TRBV7-2 and TRBJ1-5; maybe TRBD1 (5 bases). The germline gives CDR1 SGHTA, CDR2 FQGNSA. V was cut by 5 bases and J by 3 bases, with 14 bases left in between. The CDR3 length is 15 residues. The CDR3 nucleotides are TGTGCCAGCAGCCCGCAGGGTAACTACAATCAGCCCCAGCATTTT. It encodes CASSPQGNYNQPQHF.

The V and J genes are TRBV25-1 and TRBJ1-2, with 8 bases aligning to TRBD1. The V gene end was trimmed by 5 bases and the J gene end by 6 bases; junction bases not matched to a gene: 8. The CDR3 totals 14 residues. CDR1 is MGHDK, CDR2 SYGVNS, per germline. The CDR3 sequence: CASSTRTGINGYTF. In DNA, the CDR3 is TGTGCCAGCAGTACCCGGACAGGGATAAATGGCTACACCTTC.

This clone was seen more than once but under ten times. The CDR3 nucleotides are TGTGCCAGCTCCCCAGCCGGGCGGGAGCAGTACTTC. Its protein is CASSPAGREQYF. The V gene is TRBV18, the J gene TRBJ2-7, with no clear D. The CDR3 runs to 12 residues. V was pared by 6 bases and J by 7 bases, with 13 bases between. Germline CDR1 is KGHSH and CDR2 is LQKENI.

V usage is TRBV25-1 and J usage is TRBJ1-2, with D perhaps matching TRBD1 (5 bases). CDR3 length equals 13 residues. The V gene lost 2 bases and the J gene lost 8 bases, with 12 bases spanning the gap. Germline CDR1 and CDR2: MGHDK and SYGVNS. The CDR3 region has the DNA TGTGCCAGCAGTGAAACCGGGGCGCTGGGCTACACCTTC. It is translated as CASSETGALGYTF.

V is TRBV30 and J is TRBJ1-5; weak D call: TRBD1 (6 bases). Trimming removed 2 bases from V and 6 bases from J, with 11 bases in between. Germline loops: CDR1 GTSNPN, CDR2 SVGIG (reference sequence). The CDR3 has 13 amino acids. The CDR3 DNA reads as TGTGCCTGGAGTACACAGGGAGGTCAGCCCCAGCATTTT. As protein: CAWSTQGGQPQHF.

The gene calls are TRBV30 and TRBJ1-2, with D perhaps TRBD1 (6 bases). CDR1 is GTSNPN, CDR2 SVGIG, per germline (reference sequence). Trimming left V 0 bases short and J 8 bases short, with 13 bases between. The CDR3 has 13 amino acids. The CDR3 loop is CAWSVFAGDGYTF. The CDR3 nucleotides are TGTGCCTGGAGTGTATTTGCAGGGGACGGCTACACCTTC. The full variable domain, its missing parts supplied by reference TRBV30 and TRBJ1-2, is SQTIHQWPATLVQPVGSPLSLECTVEGTSNPNLYWYRQAAGRGLQLLFYSVGIGQISSEVPQNLSASRPQDRQFILSSKKLLLSDSGFYLCAWSVFAGDGYTFGSGTRLTVV.

The chain combines TRBV2 with TRBJ1-1; 10 bases line up with TRBD1. CDR3 length equals 15 residues. Trimming cost V 4 bases and J 1 base; bases outside gene matches: 3. Germline V lookup: CDR1 SNHLY, CDR2 FYNNEI. The CDR3 protein is CASSVRQGANTEAFF. The CDR3, as DNA: TGTGCCAGCAGTGTTAGACAGGGGGCGAACACTGAAGCTTTCTTT. The full variable domain, its missing parts supplied by reference TRBV2 and TRBJ1-1, is EPEVTQTPSHQVTQMGQEVILRCVPISNHLYFYWYRQILGQKVEFLVSFYNNEISEKSEIFDDQFSVERPDGSNFTLKIRSTKLEDSAMYFCASSVRQGANTEAFFGQGTRLTVV.

This clone has more than one count but fewer than ten. The chain couples TRBV29-1 to TRBJ1-2, with D uncertain. V was pared by 2 bases and J by 8 bases, with 15 bases between. Germline V lookup: CDR1 SQVTM, CDR2 ANQGSEA. CDR3 length: 13 residues. CDR3 bases: TGCAGCGTTGAAATTGGAAGCGGTATAGGCTACACCTTC. It translates to CSVEIGSGIGYTF.

This clone has a handful of counts. V is TRBV7-2 and J is TRBJ1-5, with D uncertain. Trimming left V 1 base short and J 3 bases short, with 1 base between. Germline V gives CDR1 SGHTA, CDR2 FQGNSA. CDR3 size: 12 residues. CDR3 sequence reads: CASSLDNQPQHF. In nucleotides, the CDR3 is TGTGCCAGCAGCTTAGACAATCAGCCCCAGCATTTT.

The table lists this clone with a count of one. V usage is TRBV4-2 and J usage is TRBJ1-2; TRBD1 matches 7 bases. V was clipped by 0 bases and J by 0 bases; unmatched bases: 7. The CDR3 totals 17 residues. In germline, CDR1 is LGHNA, CDR2 YNFKEQ. For the CDR3, the DNA is TGTGCCAGCAGCCAAGAGGAAAGGACAGGATCTAACTATGGCTACACCTTC. This gives the protein CASSQEERTGSNYGYTF.